This is a list of T cell receptor beta chains from one sample in a study of identical twins. TCRdb ran MiXCR on the 5' RACE reads and lists one entry per CDR3 protein. This sample has more than 400,000 distinct CDR3 sequences, with approximately 16% found just once. This same sample was also part of a study on yellow fever vaccine responses in identical twins.

The sequencing sample was made of CD4+ T cells sorted from blood. The receptors derive from a young woman in good health. CDR3s leave out the opening cysteine and the closing phenylalanine or tryptophan. The order of the fields is V gene, D gene, CDR3 protein. D genes are given only for firm matches.

V gene: TRBV5-5; D gene: NA; CDR3 protein: ASSLAVWGPTYEQY
V gene: TRBV28; D gene: NA; CDR3 protein: ASSGNRYNEQF
V gene: TRBV12-5; D gene: NA; CDR3 protein: ASGSGRGTEAF
V gene: TRBV5-1; D gene: NA; CDR3 protein: ASSPPSYEQY
V gene: TRBV20-1; D gene: NA; CDR3 protein: CAWGQTLGIYNEQF
V gene: TRBV10-2; D gene: NA; CDR3 protein: ASRGGRGRTDTQY
V gene: TRBV25-1; D gene: TRBD1; CDR3 protein: ASSAPGTGVNEQF
V gene: TRBV2; D gene: NA; CDR3 protein: ASRDYTEAF
V gene: TRBV20-1; D gene: TRBD1; CDR3 protein: SAGTGGSYEQY
V gene: TRBV4-2; D gene: TRBD2; CDR3 protein: ASSHAPPRGDPQETQY
V gene: TRBV20-1; D gene: TRBD2; CDR3 protein: SARGLADPRHNEQF
V gene: TRBV5-1; D gene: NA; CDR3 protein: ASSLDRAGQTAF
V gene: TRBV6-2/TRBV6-3; D gene: TRBD2; CDR3 protein: ASSWNQRGPSYNEQF
V gene: TRBV6-2/TRBV6-3; D gene: NA; CDR3 protein: ASSPQWGYEQY
V gene: TRBV18; D gene: NA; CDR3 protein: ASSPPVDLAQF
V gene: TRBV7-2; D gene: NA; CDR3 protein: ASSILQGQPQH
V gene: TRBV12-3/TRBV12-4; D gene: NA; CDR3 protein: ASSPQGGRETQY
V gene: TRBV14; D gene: TRBD1; CDR3 protein: ASSQALTPGQGSGYT
V gene: TRBV7-9; D gene: NA; CDR3 protein: ASSSQGGWAGNEQF
V gene: TRBV2; D gene: TRBD1; CDR3 protein: ASGGGDRGAYNEQF
V gene: TRBV2; D gene: NA; CDR3 protein: ASSERQSTGELF
V gene: TRBV6-1; D gene: TRBD1; CDR3 protein: ASSGRDRAYEQY
V gene: TRBV23-1; D gene: TRBD1; CDR3 protein: ASSQASMTGGEAHYLAGANVLT
V gene: TRBV12-3/TRBV12-4; D gene: NA; CDR3 protein: ASGGGPVETQY
V gene: TRBV9; D gene: NA; CDR3 protein: ASSPRPTEAF
V gene: TRBV12-3/TRBV12-4; D gene: NA; CDR3 protein: ASRRHLDLYNEQF
V gene: TRBV12-3/TRBV12-4; D gene: NA; CDR3 protein: ASSLPKGEYSYEQY
V gene: TRBV28; D gene: TRBD1; CDR3 protein: ASRGQGRDEQY
V gene: TRBV2; D gene: TRBD2; CDR3 protein: ASSEEAGGRGETQY
V gene: TRBV10-1; D gene: TRBD2; CDR3 protein: ASSEGLAGGEQY
V gene: TRBV29-1; D gene: NA; CDR3 protein: SVEYETQY
V gene: TRBV20-1; D gene: NA; CDR3 protein: SASDHLSRGETQY
V gene: TRBV20-1; D gene: NA; CDR3 protein: SARAASGRMNTEAF
V gene: TRBV10-2; D gene: NA; CDR3 protein: ASSADSHRTGELF
V gene: TRBV7-6; D gene: NA; CDR3 protein: ASSPGVVRTGELF
V gene: TRBV29-1; D gene: NA; CDR3 protein: SVAGGRTSPTRQY
V gene: TRBV15; D gene: NA; CDR3 protein: ATSRDWGQETQY
V gene: TRBV11-2; D gene: TRBD2; CDR3 protein: ASSGRRTSGTGAQETQY
V gene: TRBV5-1; D gene: NA; CDR3 protein: ASSWGDRTFSYNEQF
V gene: TRBV24-1; D gene: NA; CDR3 protein: ATSDSRTGRNYGYT
V gene: TRBV6-1; D gene: TRBD2; CDR3 protein: ASSASGRAYEQY
V gene: TRBV12-3/TRBV12-4; D gene: NA; CDR3 protein: ASSSDNSYEQY
V gene: TRBV6-1; D gene: NA; CDR3 protein: ASSEVFISLKAEAF
V gene: TRBV6-2/TRBV6-3; D gene: NA; CDR3 protein: ATTERDEQF
V gene: TRBV5-1; D gene: NA; CDR3 protein: ASSLFAALEQF
V gene: TRBV4-1; D gene: NA; CDR3 protein: ASSQDPTPINQPQH
V gene: TRBV28; D gene: NA; CDR3 protein: ASSLGLSGVPYNEQF